This T cell receptor (beta chain) comes out of a study of blood T cell repertoires in COVID-19. The wider study: COVID-19 samples, acute and convalescent, were from the United States, Italy and Spain. T cells, B-cell-depleted T cells, or PBMCs supplied cDNA or gDNA.

Only in-frame clones appear in the TCRdb table, and some are missing; sequencing was by immunoSEQ multiplex PCR. Of under 250,000 clones listed, 65% to 85% are singletons. This TCR was recovered from a woman of 80 years or more with acute or convalescent COVID-19. Sequenced: peripheral blood.

DNA of the CDR3: TGTGCCAGCTCACCCCGGGACAGGGATTCACCCCTCCACTTT. Protein: CASSPRDRDSPLHF. The J gene is TRBJ1-6, the V gene TRBV18; 9 bases match TRBD1. This CDR3 is 14 amino acids long. CDR1 and CDR2 (germline): KGHSH, LQKENI. The ends lost 3 bases at V and 8 bases at J; junction bases unmatched: 2. Full variable domain (missing parts from reference TRBV18 and TRBJ1-6): NAGVMQNPRHLVRRRGQEARLRCSPMKGHSHVYWYRQLPEEGLKFMVYLQKENIIDESGMPKERFSAEFPKEGPSILRIQQVVRGDSAAYFCASSPRDRDSPLHFGNGTRLTVT.